The following is a T cell receptor (beta chain) sequence with its context. The data stem from a study of shared T cell receptors in the human thymus. This CDR3 is built from 15 residues. V lost 4 bases and J lost 7, with 20 bases in between. Germline V lookup: CDR1 SQVTM, CDR2 ANQGSEA. Sequencing was performed with immunoSEQ multiplex PCR; in TCRdb, only in-frame clones are kept and a portion is missing. The sample gives about 660,000 clones, 85% to 90% of which show up once; 0.008% to 0.011% is in the top ten. The same data also went into a second study, on human thymus T cells. As that study records: Infants served as donors; they were healthy and Finnish and were having corrective surgery for congenital heart defects.

V gene TRBV29-1 combines with J gene TRBJ2-1; D is possibly TRBD2 (6 bases). The TCR sequence derives from a boy under three years old with a congenital heart defect. Specimen: thymocytes. This CDR3 is CSVGVGVPGENEQFF. CDR3 DNA sequence: TGCAGCGTTGGAGTGGGGGTCCCGGGGGAGAATGAGCAGTTCTTC.